One sample yielded the 8 T cell receptor beta chains listed below, sequenced in a study of human versus mouse CDR3 diversity and MHC coevolution listed by TCRdb under 2017. The receptor library was made with the immunoSEQ multiplex PCR assay. Here the immuneACCESS table is served through TCRdb, limited to in-frame sequences with V and J called. Missing clones are a known gap in these copies; in checked studies unresolved V genes cover under half, and the rest lacks a known reason. This sample has about 77,000 clones in its table, and approximately 90% of those were observed once. Clones ranked in the top ten supply around 0.15% of the sample. Sequenced material: naive CD4+ T cells from blood. The cell subset or site tag for this specimen amounts to: CD45RO-negative CD62L-positive naive CD4 T cells. The source is a person aged 25 to 69 in good health.

The rearrangement joins TRBV6-1 to TRBJ2-3; TRBD2 agrees at 12 bases. The CDR3 extends over 14 amino acids. The germline CDR1 and CDR2 sequences are MNHNS and SASEGT. The V and J ends lost 6 bases and 8 bases, in that order; junction bases with no gene match: 6. The DNA for the CDR3 is TGTGCCAGCAGCGATGGACTAGCGGGACTTACGCAGTATTTT. Protein: CASSDGLAGLTQYF.

The chain is built from TRBV30 and TRBJ1-4, with TRBD1 identical over 7 bases. The CDR3 consists of 14 residues. CDR1 GTSNPN and CDR2 SVGIG come from the germline V gene (reference sequence). Trimming cost V 4 bases and J 7 bases; bases outside gene matches: 9. CDR3: CAWKKRGQGEKLFF. CDR3 nucleotides: TGTGCCTGGAAAAAGAGGGGGCAGGGTGAAAAACTGTTTTTT.

The chain employs TRBV11-2 and TRBJ2-5, with D possibly TRBD2 on 7 matching bases. The germline V gene encodes CDR1 SGHAT and CDR2 FQNNGV. CDR3 size: 14 residues. V lost 1 base to trimming and J lost 4 bases, with 10 bases between them. The CDR3 DNA follows: TGTGCCAGCAGCTTAGCTAGGGGGGGAGAGACCCAGTACTTC. It codes for CASSLARGGETQYF.

This clone appeared a single time. The chain combines TRBV25-1 with TRBJ2-2; D is ambiguous. This CDR3 is 13 amino acids long. V lost 1 base and J 4 bases, leaving 4 bases between the germline ends. CDR1 MGHDK and CDR2 SYGVNS come from the germline V gene. The CDR3 is CASSEFLTGELFF. In DNA form, the CDR3 reads TGTGCCAGCAGTGAATTTCTCACCGGGGAGCTGTTTTTT.

This chain connects TRBV28 to TRBJ2-1; D unclear. This CDR3 comprises 13 residues. Germline V CDR1 and CDR2: MDHEN, SYDVKM. Trimming cost V 2 bases and J 6 bases, with 8 bases left between them. The CDR3 here is CASSLLEPNEQFF. The CDR3 bases are TGTGCCAGCAGTTTACTCGAGCCCAATGAGCAGTTCTTC.

This clone came up a few times. V and J are TRBV10-3 and TRBJ1-2; D is possibly TRBD1 (6 bases). Trimming took 10 bases from V and 7 from J, leaving 19 bases between them. CDR1 is ENHRY, CDR2 SYGVKD, per germline. The CDR3 has 13 amino acids. The CDR3 region has the DNA TGTGCCAGCCGGGACACTACCATCGGTGGCTACACCTTC. Translation gives CASRDTTIGGYTF.

V gene TRBV4-2 combines with J gene TRBJ2-3; 7 nucleotides agree with TRBD1. After removal of 4 bases from V and 1 base from J, the junction contained 11 bases not matched to a gene. The CDR3 is 17 residues long. CDR1 and CDR2 (germline): LGHNA, YNFKEQ. CDR3 sequence reads: CASSPRTGQARTDTQYF. CDR3 coding DNA: TGTGCCAGCAGCCCCCGGACAGGACAGGCCCGCACAGATACGCAGTATTTT.

This chain joins TRBV2 and TRBJ2-5; 10 positions match TRBD2. V gave up 2 bases and J gave up 5 bases; unmatched junction bases: 11. CDR1 is SNHLY and CDR2 is FYNNEI in the germline V gene. The CDR3 runs to 17 residues. The CDR3 loop reads CASSESRASGSLETQYF. DNA for the CDR3: TGTGCCAGCAGTGAAAGCCGGGCTAGCGGGAGTCTGGAGACCCAGTACTTC.